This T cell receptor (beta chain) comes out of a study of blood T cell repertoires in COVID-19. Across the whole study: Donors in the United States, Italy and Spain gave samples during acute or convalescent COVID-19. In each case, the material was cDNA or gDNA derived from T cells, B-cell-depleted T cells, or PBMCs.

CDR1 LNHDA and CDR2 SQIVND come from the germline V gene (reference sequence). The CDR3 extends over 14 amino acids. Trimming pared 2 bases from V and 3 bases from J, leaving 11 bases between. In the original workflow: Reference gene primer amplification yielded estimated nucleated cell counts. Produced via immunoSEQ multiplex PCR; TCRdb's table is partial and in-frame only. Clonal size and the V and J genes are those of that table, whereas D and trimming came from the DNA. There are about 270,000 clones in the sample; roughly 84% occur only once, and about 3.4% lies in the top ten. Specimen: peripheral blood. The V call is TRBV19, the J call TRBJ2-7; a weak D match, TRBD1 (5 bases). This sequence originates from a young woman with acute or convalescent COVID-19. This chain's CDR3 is CASSILDRDYEQYF. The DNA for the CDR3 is TGTGCCAGTAGTATATTAGACAGAGACTACGAGCAGTACTTC.